In this sample, the clone carrying this TCR beta chain turned up a few times. What it recognizes is unknown. The record originates from a study of cytomegalovirus exposure and HLA in healthy donors. About the research overall: The early release's HLA-typed donors yielded 65 million to 85 million unique TCRs. The Caucasian-associated ancestry cluster held less than 85% of approximately 400 genotyped donors.

Study-level findings and limits: Association of approximately 18,000 TCR beta sequences with HLA alleles was found at 0.05 false discovery rate in a later analysis.

Germline trimming cut 0 bases from V and 11 bases from J; bases unmatched to any gene: 10. This CDR3 comprises 14 residues. Germline CDR1 and CDR2: MNHEY and SVGAGI. Researchers ran the PCR with 60 Vbeta and 13 Jbeta primers. The data were produced by immunoSEQ multiplex PCR, yet TCRdb's version contains in-frame clones alone and is incomplete. In the table there are more than 95,000 clones, roughly 9.1% of which are singletons. V usage is TRBV6-5 and J usage is TRBJ2-7; 7 bases map to TRBD1. Sequences were obtained from PBMCs. The receptor comes from a middle-aged man in good health and CMV-seropositive. CDR3 in amino acids: CASSYSMGDSSKYF. The CDR3 coding sequence is TGTGCCAGCAGTTACTCGATGGGGGACAGCAGCAAGTACTTC.